Below, 11 T cell receptor beta chains from the same sample are listed, as sequenced in a study of blood T cell repertoires in COVID-19. Some clones are missing from TCRdb's copy, which holds only in-frame ones; the method was immunoSEQ multiplex PCR. Here the sample spans 250,000 to 350,000 clones, around 90% being singletons. The sample consisted of PBMCs or T cells enriched from blood (not recorded which). Receptors were obtained from a woman under 30 with acute COVID-19.

The chain combines TRBV25-1 with TRBJ1-2; 7 bases are a match to TRBD1. After removal of 3 bases from V and 8 bases from J, the junction contained 6 bases not matched to a gene. The length of the CDR3 is 13 residues. Germline V gene sequence: CDR1 MGHDK, CDR2 SYGVNS. CDR3 nucleotide sequence: TGTGCCAGCAGTGACTCGACAGGGTCGGGCTACACCTTC. This codes for CASSDSTGSGYTF.

The rearrangement uses TRBV6-2 or TRBV6-3 and TRBJ2-1; D might be TRBD1 (6 bases). Looked up from germline, CDR1 is MNHEY and CDR2 is SVGEGT. The V end lost 4 bases, the J end lost 8 bases, and 12 bases lay between the germline ends. The CDR3 consists of 13 residues. The CDR3 is CASSSRTVHEQFF. The DNA of the CDR3 is TGTGCCAGCAGTTCGCGGACAGTCCATGAGCAGTTCTTC.

The V call is TRBV9, the J call TRBJ2-2; TRBD2 is a possible D gene (5 bases). With 1 base removed from V and 1 base from J, the gap between germline ends came to 11 bases. Looked up from germline, CDR1 is SGDLS and CDR2 is YYNGEE. The CDR3 covers 16 residues. The CDR3 sequence: CASSVTIGENTGELFF. CDR3 DNA: TGTGCCAGCAGCGTAACCATCGGGGAGAACACCGGGGAGCTGTTTTTT.

The rearrangement links TRBV5-1 to TRBJ2-5; TRBD1 might be the D (5 bases). There are 16 residues in the CDR3. Deletions cut 1 base from V and 4 bases from J, with 17 bases between. Per the germline V gene, CDR1 is SGHRS and CDR2 is YFSETQ. The CDR3 DNA sequence: TGCGCCAGCAGCTTGTGGACGGGCAGGGTAGGAGAGACCCAGTACTTC. It translates to CASSLWTGRVGETQYF.

This clone has a single count. This chain connects TRBV5-1 to TRBJ2-1, with D possibly matching TRBD2 (6 bases). CDR1 and CDR2 (germline): SGHRS, YFSETQ. The germline V and J ends were trimmed by 4 bases and 0 bases, with 11 bases remaining between them. The CDR3 totals 15 residues. The chain's CDR3 is CASSPETSSYNEQFF. CDR3 coding DNA: TGCGCCAGCAGCCCGGAGACTAGCTCCTACAATGAGCAGTTCTTC.

The V gene is TRBV27, the J gene TRBJ2-2; a weak D match, TRBD2 (6 bases). The CDR3 contains 16 residues. Germline V gene lookup returns CDR1 MNHEY and CDR2 SMNVEV (reference sequence). Trimming stripped 3 bases from V and 2 bases from J, with 13 bases between. The CDR3 DNA reads as TGTGCCAGCAGTTTTTTCGGGGGACGAAACACCGGGGAGCTGTTTTTT. As protein: CASSFFGGRNTGELFF.

This sequence joins TRBV27 and TRBJ2-3, with 13 bases fitting TRBD2. This CDR3 comprises 20 residues. With V trimmed by 2 bases and J by 2 bases, 13 bases remained unmatched. Germline CDR1 MNHEY, CDR2 SMNVEV (reference sequence). CDR3: CASSLIRGLAGKWNTDTQYF. CDR3 in DNA: TGTGCCAGCAGTTTAATAAGGGGACTAGCGGGAAAATGGAACACAGATACGCAGTATTTT.

This chain links TRBV5-4 with TRBJ1-2, with a weak D call TRBD1 (6 bases). V was pared by 4 bases and J by 8 bases, with 12 bases between. CDR1 SGHNT and CDR2 YYREEE come from the germline V gene (reference sequence). The CDR3 extends over 12 amino acids. Written as DNA, the CDR3 is TGTGCCAGCAGCCAGACAGGACCCGGCTACACCTTC. This sequence encodes CASSQTGPGYTF.

A single count supports this clone. This chain connects TRBV10-3 to TRBJ2-3, with 10 bases identical to TRBD2. The CDR3 is 17 amino acids. V lost 2 bases, J lost 2 bases, and 7 bases stayed unmatched. Germline CDR1 reads ENHRY; CDR2 reads SYGVKD. CDR3 sequence: CAISEPSTSGITDTQYF. CDR3 sequence (DNA): TGTGCCATCAGTGAGCCGTCTACTAGCGGGATCACAGATACGCAGTATTTT.

This clone was found many times. This same CDR3 is encoded by further DNA sequences in the sample. The chain combines TRBV11-3 with TRBJ2-1, with a weak D call TRBD2 (6 bases). V lost 1 base and J 7 bases, leaving 17 bases between the germline ends. CDR1 is SGHNT and CDR2 is YENEEA in the germline V gene. The CDR3 has 16 residues. The CDR3 nucleotides read TGTGCCAGCAGCTTAGTCTCATCCGGGAGTAGGAATGAGCAGTTCTTC. This translates into CASSLVSSGSRNEQFF.

The chain combines TRBV19 with TRBJ2-1, with 13 positions matching TRBD2. CDR1 and CDR2 (germline): LNHDA, SQIVND (reference sequence). CDR3 length equals 15 residues. Trimming cost V 6 bases and J 2 bases; bases outside gene matches: 1. CDR3 region: CASRGLAGPYNEQFF. The DNA of the CDR3 is TGTGCCAGTAGGGGACTAGCGGGACCCTACAATGAGCAGTTCTTC.